This T cell receptor (beta chain) was sequenced during a study of PD-1 blockade in classical Hodgkin lymphoma (TCRdb year 2020). General notes on the study: Nivolumab dosing was 3 mg/kg intravenously every 2 weeks, continuing until either disease progression or unacceptable toxicity. A peripheral blood immune signature of response to PD-1 blockade in classical Hodgkin lymphoma was defined using TCR beta sequencing and CyTOF. Here is what the overall study found, with its caveats: By C4D1, a significant rise was seen in CD4+ TCR diversity but not in CD8+ TCR diversity (p=0.0027 vs p=0.16), and the rise was most apparent among complete responders (p=0.02). Diversity was lower in patients who began nivolumab less than 1 year after ASCT, so these patients were left out of later analyses to avoid confounding by immune reconstitution. The study was limited to a single clinical trial cohort, and causes of repertoire differences, possibly disease activity or prior therapy, remained undefined. Baseline TCR diversity was reported to be lower in newly diagnosed patients than in healthy donors, and even lower in relapsed/refractory patients. Among trial patients, those achieving complete response had baseline diversity similar to that of newly diagnosed patients, while diversity was significantly lower in partial responders and progressors.

A distance of 5 bases separates the germline ends of V and J, which lose 0 bases and 4 bases respectively. CDR1 and CDR2, looked up from the germline V gene, are SGDLS and YYNGEE. The CDR3 sequence holds 13 residues, the cysteine and phenylalanine included. The retained sequence is limited to the CDR3, 39 bases, with the frame set at the first base. The Qiagen DNeasy kit was used to extract genomic DNA both from unsorted PBMCs and from the negatively selected CD4+ and CD8+ fractions. TCR beta CDR3 regions were subjected to amplification by immunoSEQ multiplex PCR with primers that anneal to V and J segments. Amplification bias was minimized using a synthetic immune receptor repertoire, and residual bias was removed computationally after sequencing. On the authors' methods: Custom Python scripts were used to quantify repertoire diversity as the Shannon entropy index. The unsorted, CD4+ and CD8+ repertoires were each analyzed separately, with the exception of combined analyses, where CD4+ and CD8+ sequences were merged in silico. Clonal expansion was defined as at least a 2-fold frequency increase after treatment relative to C1D1, with a pseudocount of 0.5 for undetected baseline clones. Clones with 0 or 1 copy at C1D1 were classified as singleton clones, and clones with 2 or more copies were classified as non-singleton clones. By matching protein sequences in sorted samples from the same patient, clones expanded in unsorted samples were annotated as CD4+, CD8+ or unknown. Wilcoxon tests on paired samples were used to test changes in diversity from C1D1 to C4D1. In its TCRdb copy, this immuneACCESS table keeps in-frame sequences only and misses some clones. Where compared with another copy, unresolved V genes explain less than half of these, and the others have no known cause. The DNA gave D and trimming, while V, J and clone size come from that table. This sample holds under 30,000 clones; around 80% were observed only once. The leading ten clones occupy 11% of the sample.

Only a few counts were recorded for this clone. The specificity of this receptor is unknown. Per-base quality was not reported, and no clone a single base away is much larger than it. Other nucleotide sequences in the sample specify the same CDR3. Read against the paper, the sample's time point label means: cycle 2 day 1 (C2D1) of nivolumab. All trial patients had relapsed after autologous stem cell transplantation, with cohorts A, B and C differing in prior brentuximab vedotin exposure. The trial cohort was composed of about 58 patients with relapsed/refractory classical Hodgkin lymphoma, for whom complete response, partial response or progressive disease was recorded as best overall response. Trial patients were treated with single-agent nivolumab in the multi-cohort phase II CheckMate 205 trial. Best overall response was determined by an independent review committee according to the 2007 International Working Group response criteria. Trial PBMCs were collected just before the start of nivolumab (C1D1) and during therapy at cycle 2 day 1 and cycle 4 day 1. Peripheral blood was collected in 8 mL Vacutainer Cell Preparation Tubes, from which PBMCs were isolated by centrifugation and then cryopreserved.

Specimen: peripheral blood mononuclear cells (PBMCs), collected before the second cycle of nivolumab. The chain links TRBV9 with TRBJ1-3, with no confident D gene call. The source of this sequence is a human donor with classical Hodgkin lymphoma. CDR3 protein: CASSVEGGNTIYF. The sequenced DNA is TGTGCCAGCAGCGTAGAAGGGGGAAACACCATATATTTT.